Shown below are 4 T cell receptor beta chains from a single sample sequenced in a study of T cell repertoires in cytomegalovirus infection. TCRdb used MiXCR to reprocess the reads, holding one entry per CDR3 protein. The sample lists some 180,000 distinct CDR3 sequences, approximately 9.7% occurring once. Sequencing was performed on PBMCs. The receptor set was obtained from a human donor in good health (CMV status not recorded). Some clones in this sample may be carry-over from other donors' samples.

This clonotype came up a few times. The CDR3 DNA reads TGTGCCAGCAGCTTAGTTTCTGCGGGAGGGCGAGAGACCCAGTACTTC. Its protein product is CASSLVSAGGRETQYF. The chain joins TRBV11-2 to TRBJ2-5; TRBD2 agrees at 9 bases. The junction had 7 bases not matched to a gene; V was cut back by 1 base and J by 4 bases. The CDR3 runs 16 residues. Germline lookup yields CDR1 SGHAT and CDR2 FQNNGV. Variable domain in full (rest from reference TRBV11-2 and TRBJ2-5): EAGVAQSPRYKIIEKRQSVAFWCNPISGHATLYWYQQILGQGPKLLIQFQNNGVVDDSQLPKDRFSAERLKGVDSTLKIQPAKLEDSAVYLCASSLVSAGGRETQYFGPGTRLLVL.

This clonotype showed up many times. The chain recombines TRBV7-2 with TRBJ1-1; D is possibly TRBD1 (5 bases). Germline V gives CDR1 SGHTA, CDR2 FQGNSA. The germline V and J ends were trimmed by 3 bases and 0 bases, with 20 bases remaining between them. This CDR3 has 18 amino acids. CDR3 nucleotide sequence: TGTGCCAGCAGCTTGGGACCTCGGTGGGGAAAAATGAACACTGAAGCTTTCTTT. It translates to CASSLGPRWGKMNTEAFF. The variable domain in full, completed from reference TRBV7-2 and TRBJ1-1, reads GAGVSQSPSNKVTEKGKDVELRCDPISGHTALYWYRQSLGQGLEFLIYFQGNSAPDKSGLPSDRFSAERTGGSVSTLTIQRTQQEDSAVYLCASSLGPRWGKMNTEAFFGQGTRLTVV.

In this sample, this clonotype turned up many times. This chain links TRBV7-8 with TRBJ1-2; unclear D gene. The CDR3 runs 15 residues. Germline-derived CDR1 and CDR2 are SGHVS and FQNEAQ. Trimming removed 2 bases from V and 3 bases from J, with 13 bases in between. CDR3 region: CASSLSEGIDYGYTF. Here the CDR3 DNA reads TGTGCCAGCAGCTTATCCGAGGGTATTGACTATGGCTACACCTTC.

This chain links TRBV20-1 with TRBJ2-4; 10 bases line up with TRBD2. Trimming at V came to 6 bases and at J to 7 bases, leaving 12 bases not matched to a gene. The CDR3 has 15 residues. Germline CDR1 DFQATT, CDR2 SNEGSKA (reference sequence). CDR3 protein: CSAWGTAGGQNIQYF. The CDR3 DNA reads as TGCAGTGCCTGGGGAACAGCGGGGGGGCAGAACATTCAGTACTTC.